This is a list of T cell receptor beta chains from one sample in a study of human T cells and chemical hapten exposure. A single record per CDR3 protein comes from TCRdb applying MiXCR to the RACE reads. The sample includes approximately 370,000 distinct CDR3 sequences, about 5% of them seen just once. The sample here was whole blood, taken in connection with sensitization to the hapten diphenylcyclopropenone (DPC). The receptors stem from a woman under 30 with alopecia areata. Some clones in this sample may be carry-over from other donors' samples. Each CDR3 is given with its conserved first and last residue. D genes are given only for firm matches. Clone size is stated in some rows and not others, as once, few, many or a class when expanded.

TRBD1,TRBJ1-1,14,TRBV27,few,TGTGCCAGCAGTAGAGGGGGACAGGACACTGAAGCTTTCTTT,CASSRGGQDTEAFF
NA,TRBJ1-5,14,TRBV6-6,many,TGTGCCAGCATCCAGGGACTCAACAATCAGCCCCAGCATTTT,CASIQGLNNQPQHF
NA,TRBJ2-3,15,TRBV20-1,few,TGCAGTGCCGCGATCCCAGCCGGGAGCACAGATACGCAGTATTTT,CSAAIPAGSTDTQYF
NA,TRBJ1-4,15,TRBV11-2,few,TGTGCCAGCAGCCTCTCGGGGGGAGCTAATGAAAAACTGTTTTTT,CASSLSGGANEKLFF
NA,TRBJ2-2,12,TRBV6-2/TRBV6-3,many,TGTGCCAGCAGTCTCCCCCCCGGGGAGCTGTTTTTT,CASSLPPGELFF
NA,TRBJ2-7,13,TRBV5-1,many,TGCGCCACCTCAAGCGACAGTACCTACGAGCAGTACTTC,CATSSDSTYEQYF
NA,TRBJ1-3,15,TRBV4-2,few,TGTGCCAGCAGCCAAGAGCTAGGGGAAAGAAACACCATATATTTT,CASSQELGERNTIYF
NA,TRBJ2-1,12,TRBV5-1,many,TGCGCCAGCAGCTTAGAAAGGGACGAGCAGTTCTTC,CASSLERDEQFF
TRBD1,TRBJ2-7,12,TRBV6-5,many,TGTGCCAGCAGCGGACAGGGGAACGAGCAGTACTTC,CASSGQGNEQYF
NA,TRBJ1-1,15,TRBV27,many,TGTGCCAGCAGTTTATCCCAGCGCGTAAACACTGAAGCTTTCTTT,CASSLSQRVNTEAFF
NA,TRBJ2-2,14,TRBV3-1,few,TGTGCCAGCAGCCAAACCGACAGTAACGGGGAGCTGTTTTTT,CASSQTDSNGELFF
NA,TRBJ2-3,14,TRBV7-8,many,TGTGCCAGCAGCCTCCCAGGGGGCACAGATACGCAGTATTTT,CASSLPGGTDTQYF
NA,TRBJ1-1,11,TRBV2,many,TGTGCCAGCAGTTTCGTTAGTGAAGCTTTCTTT,CASSFVSEAFF
NA,TRBJ2-7,14,TRBV5-1,few,TGCGCCAGCCGCTCCACAGGAGCAAACTACGAGCAGTACTTC,CASRSTGANYEQYF
NA,TRBJ2-3,14,TRBV29-1,many,TGCAGCGTTGAAGACTCTCCTAGCACAGATACGCAGTATTTT,CSVEDSPSTDTQYF
TRBD2,TRBJ2-7,16,TRBV5-4,many,TGTGCCAGCAGCCCAATCCCGGGAGCGGGGGGGCGTGAGCAGTACTTC,CASSPIPGAGGREQYF
NA,TRBJ2-6,14,TRBV29-1,many,TGCAGCGTCCTTGCAGGGTCTGGGGCCAACGTCCTGACTTTC,CSVLAGSGANVLTF
NA,TRBJ2-2,12,TRBV10-3,NA,TGTGCCATCAGTGAAGGAGTCGGGGAGCTGTTTTTT,CAISEGVGELFF
NA,TRBJ2-7,15,TRBV12-3/TRBV12-4,NA,TGTGCCAGCAGTCTCGGGGCCGACCCTGGCTACGAGCAGTACTTC,CASSLGADPGYEQYF
NA,TRBJ1-2,13,TRBV4-2,NA,TGTGCCAGCAGCCAAGAATCCGGCCATGGCTACACCTTC,CASSQESGHGYTF
NA,TRBJ1-6,14,TRBV4-3,few,TGCGCCAGCAGCCAAGCGACAGGCCTGTCTCCCCTCCACTTT,CASSQATGLSPLHF
TRBD1,TRBJ1-6,14,TRBV29-1,NA,TGCAGCGCCAGATTGACAGGGAGTGATTCACCCCTCCACTTT,CSARLTGSDSPLHF
NA,TRBJ1-2,13,TRBV5-5,few,TGTGCCAGCAGTTTTCAGGGGCTAGGGAGCTACACCTTC,CASSFQGLGSYTF
TRBD2,TRBJ2-1,15,TRBV20-1,many,TGCAGTGCAAAAAGCCCGGCTAGCGGGGGGCATGAGCAGTTCTTC,CSAKSPASGGHEQFF
NA,TRBJ2-7,11,TRBV29-1,many,TGCAGCGTTGAAGGAGGGGACGAGCAGTACTTC,CSVEGGDEQYF
TRBD1,TRBJ2-4,13,TRBV6-2/TRBV6-3,NA,TGTGCCAGCAGGCGGGACAGGGGTTACATTCAGTACTTC,CASRRDRGYIQYF
NA,TRBJ2-1,16,TRBV24-1,few,TGTGCCACCAGTGATTTGTCCGCGGACGCTTACAATGAGCAGTTCTTC,CATSDLSADAYNEQFF
NA,TRBJ2-3,15,TRBV6-2/TRBV6-3,few,TGTGCCAGCAGTTACTCGACACCGCGTAGTGGTACGCAGTATTTT,CASSYSTPRSGTQYF
TRBD1,TRBJ2-7,16,TRBV7-9,many,TGTGCCAGCAGCTCATCCGGGACAGCCAGACTCTACGAGCAGTACTTC,CASSSSGTARLYEQYF
NA,TRBJ1-6,16,TRBV6-1,many,TGTGCCAGCAGTGACGGACGGTCTTGGGGGGTTTCACCCCTCCACTTT,CASSDGRSWGVSPLHF
NA,TRBJ2-3,15,TRBV6-5,few,TGTGCCAGCAGGCCGGCCGGGACCAAGAACAGATACGCAGTATTT,CASRPAGTKNRYAVF
TRBD1,TRBJ1-2,13,TRBV12-3/TRBV12-4,NA,TGTGCCAGCAGGTGGGACAGAGACTATGGCTACACCTTC,CASRWDRDYGYTF
TRBD2,TRBJ2-1,17,TRBV5-1,many,TGCGCCAGCAGCTTGGAGCAGCGGGGGGGCTCCTACAATGAGCAGTTCTTC,CASSLEQRGGSYNEQFF
NA,TRBJ2-2,16,TRBV7-8,many,TGTGCCAGCAGCCTTCGGAGGGTAGGGGTTTCCGGGGAGCTGTTTTTT,CASSLRRVGVSGELFF
NA,TRBJ2-7,16,TRBV10-3,few,TGTGCCATCAGTGAGCAACAGGGTCTTAGCTCCTACGAGCAGTACTTC,CAISEQQGLSSYEQYF
NA,TRBJ1-2,13,TRBV29-1,NA,TGCAGCGTTGAAGACGGAGGGGTTTATGGCTACACCTTC,CSVEDGGVYGYTF
TRBD2,TRBJ2-2,16,TRBV18,few,TGTGCCAGCTCACCCCTAGCGGGGGGAACGACCGGGGAGCTGTTTTTT,CASSPLAGGTTGELFF
TRBD1,TRBJ1-4,15,TRBV2,NA,TGTGCCAGCAGTGAAGAGGGGACAGGGGAGGAAAAACTGTTTTTT,CASSEEGTGEEKLFF
NA,TRBJ1-4,16,TRBV6-2/TRBV6-3,many,TGTGCCAGCAGTCGCCAGGGTCTTCCCGGATACACGCAACTGTTTTTT,CASSRQGLPGYTQLFF
NA,TRBJ1-5,16,TRBV5-5,many,TGTGCCAGCTCCCCTTCCGGGGTAGGGATGGGGCAGCCCCAGCATTTT,CASSPSGVGMGQPQHF
TRBD1,TRBJ1-4,15,TRBV28,many,TGTGCCAGCAGTTTAAGGCAGGGGGTTGATGAAAAACTGTTTTTT,CASSLRQGVDEKLFF
TRBD1,TRBJ1-6,15,TRBV4-2,many,TGTGCCAGCAGCCAAGTCCGACAGGGTAATTCACCCCTCCACTTT,CASSQVRQGNSPLHF
NA,TRBJ2-3,16,TRBV9,few,TGTGCCAGCAGCGTAGCTCAGGGGGGCCAGTCAGATACGCAGTATTTT,CASSVAQGGQSDTQYF
TRBD1,TRBJ2-7,13,TRBV3-1,many,TGTGCCAGCAGCCCATCCGGGACAGGGGAACAGTACTTC,CASSPSGTGEQYF
TRBD1,TRBJ2-1,15,TRBV12-3/TRBV12-4,NA,TGTGCCAGCAGTTTCAGGACAGGGAGGAGGCATGAGCAGTTCTTC,CASSFRTGRRHEQFF
TRBD1,TRBJ1-6,17,TRBV6-5,many,TGTGCCAGCAGTTGGACAGGGAGGGGATCCTATAATTCACCCCTCCACTTT,CASSWTGRGSYNSPLHF
NA,TRBJ2-7,13,TRBV18,few,TGTGCCAGCTCAGCCCCTGGCGCCTACGAGCAGTACTTC,CASSAPGAYEQYF